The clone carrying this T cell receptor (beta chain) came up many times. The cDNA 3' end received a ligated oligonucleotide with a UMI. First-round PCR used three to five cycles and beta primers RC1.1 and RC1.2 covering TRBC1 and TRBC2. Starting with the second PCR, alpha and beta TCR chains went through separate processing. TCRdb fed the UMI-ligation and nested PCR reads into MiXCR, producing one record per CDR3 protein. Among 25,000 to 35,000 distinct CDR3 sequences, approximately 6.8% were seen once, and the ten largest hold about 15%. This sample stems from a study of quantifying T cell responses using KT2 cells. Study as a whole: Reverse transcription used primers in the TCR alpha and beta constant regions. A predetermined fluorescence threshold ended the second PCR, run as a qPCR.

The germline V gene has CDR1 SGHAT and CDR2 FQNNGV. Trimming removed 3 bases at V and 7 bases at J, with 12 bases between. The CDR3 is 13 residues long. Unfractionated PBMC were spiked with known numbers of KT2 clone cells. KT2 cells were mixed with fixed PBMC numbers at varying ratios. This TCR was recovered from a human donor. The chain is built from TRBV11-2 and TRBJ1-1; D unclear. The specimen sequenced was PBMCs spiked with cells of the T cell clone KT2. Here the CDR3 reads CASSFFGDIEAFF. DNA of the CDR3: TGTGCCAGCAGCTTTTTCGGAGACATTGAAGCTTTCTTT.